The clone carrying this TCR beta chain was seen only a few times. Since a much larger clone is just one base distant, this may be a read error. This sample is drawn from a study of CD8+CD57+ T cells in acquired aplastic anemia. Sequencing was done on patients that had shown CD8+CD57+ cell expansion by flow cytometry. The CDR3 length is 15 residues. Germline-derived CDR1 and CDR2 are SGDLS and YYNGEE. The ends were cut back, 4 bases at V and 4 bases at J, with 15 bases in the middle. CDR3 and TCR beta VDJ profiling relied on a genomic DNA template. MiXCR was run by TCRdb on the reads, yielding one entry per CDR3 protein. This sample has approximately 59,000 distinct CDR3 sequences, with 55% to 70% found just once.

Sequenced: sorted CD4+, CD8+, or CD8+CD57+ T cells (not recorded which) from PBMCs. This rearrangement joins TRBV9 to TRBJ1-5; no clear D gene. This receptor was identified in a human donor with aplastic anemia. The CDR3 DNA sequence: TGTGCCAGCAGCCCAGAGAGTGAGGTAAATCAGCCCCAGCATTTT. This codes for CASSPESEVNQPQHF.